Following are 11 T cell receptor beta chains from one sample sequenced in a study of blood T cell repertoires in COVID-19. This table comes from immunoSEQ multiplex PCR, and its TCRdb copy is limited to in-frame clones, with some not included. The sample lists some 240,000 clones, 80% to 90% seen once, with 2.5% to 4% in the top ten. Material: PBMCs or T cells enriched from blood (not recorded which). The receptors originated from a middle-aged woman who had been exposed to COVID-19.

CDR3 amino acids: CASSYRRGTQYF. DNA of the CDR3: TGTGCCAGCAGTTACCGCCGGGGGACCCAGTACTTC. The V call is TRBV6-5, the J call TRBJ2-5, with D tentatively TRBD2 (5 bases). Deletions cut 2 bases from V and 7 bases from J, with 8 bases between. The V gene's germline CDR1 is MNHEY and CDR2 SVGAGI. The length of the CDR3 is 12 residues.

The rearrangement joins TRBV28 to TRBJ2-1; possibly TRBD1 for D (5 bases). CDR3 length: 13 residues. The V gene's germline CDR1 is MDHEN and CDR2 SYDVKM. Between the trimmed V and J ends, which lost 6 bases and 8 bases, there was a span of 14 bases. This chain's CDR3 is CASSRIGADEQFF. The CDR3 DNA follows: TGTGCCAGCAGCCGGATTGGGGCCGATGAGCAGTTCTTC. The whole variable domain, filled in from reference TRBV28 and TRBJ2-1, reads DVKVTQSSRYLVKRTGEKVFLECVQDMDHENMFWYRQDPGLGLRLIYFSYDVKMKEKGDIPEGYSVSREKKERFSLILESASTNQTSMYLCASSRIGADEQFFGPGTRLTVL.

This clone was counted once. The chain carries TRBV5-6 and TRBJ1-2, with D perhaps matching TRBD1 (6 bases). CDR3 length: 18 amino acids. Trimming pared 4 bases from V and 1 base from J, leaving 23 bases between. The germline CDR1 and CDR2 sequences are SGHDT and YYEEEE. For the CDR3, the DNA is TGTGCCAGCAGCCCTTTGGGGGCGGACAGCGACATTAACTATGGCTACACCTTC. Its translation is CASSPLGADSDINYGYTF.

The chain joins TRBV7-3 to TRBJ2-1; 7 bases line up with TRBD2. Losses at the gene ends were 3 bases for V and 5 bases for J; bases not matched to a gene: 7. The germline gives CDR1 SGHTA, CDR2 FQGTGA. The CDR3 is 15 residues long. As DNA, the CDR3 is TGTGCCAGCAGCTTCCAGGCGGGGGTCCACAATGAGCAGTTCTTC. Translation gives CASSFQAGVHNEQFF.

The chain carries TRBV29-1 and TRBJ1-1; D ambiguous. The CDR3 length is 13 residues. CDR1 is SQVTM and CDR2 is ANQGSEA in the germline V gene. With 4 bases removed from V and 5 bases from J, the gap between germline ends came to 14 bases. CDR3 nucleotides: TGCAGCGTTGTTCCCGGGGTTCGAACTGAAGCTTTCTTT. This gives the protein CSVVPGVRTEAFF.

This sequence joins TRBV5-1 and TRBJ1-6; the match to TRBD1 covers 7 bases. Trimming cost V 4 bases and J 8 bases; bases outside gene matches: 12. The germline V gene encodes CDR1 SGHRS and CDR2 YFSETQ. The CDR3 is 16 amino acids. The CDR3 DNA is TGCGCCAGCAGCACCATGGTCCAAACAGGGGATTCACCCCTCCACTTT. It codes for CASSTMVQTGDSPLHF.

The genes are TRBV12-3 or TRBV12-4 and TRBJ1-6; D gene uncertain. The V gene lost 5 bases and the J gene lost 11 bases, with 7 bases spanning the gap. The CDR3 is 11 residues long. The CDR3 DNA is TGTGCCAGCAGTCGGGGTCCACCCCTCCACTTT. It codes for CASSRGPPLHF.

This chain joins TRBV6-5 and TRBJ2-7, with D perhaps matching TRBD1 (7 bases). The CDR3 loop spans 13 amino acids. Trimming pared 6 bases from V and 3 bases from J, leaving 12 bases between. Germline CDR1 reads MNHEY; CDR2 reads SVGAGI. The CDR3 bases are TGTGCCAGCAGCAGGGGGGCTAACTACGAGCAGTACTTC. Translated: CASSRGANYEQYF.

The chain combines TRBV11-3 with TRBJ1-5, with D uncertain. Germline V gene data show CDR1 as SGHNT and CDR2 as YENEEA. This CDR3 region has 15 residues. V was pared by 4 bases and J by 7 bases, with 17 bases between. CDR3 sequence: CASSSSGEGGQPQHF. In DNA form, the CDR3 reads TGTGCCAGCAGCTCTAGCGGGGAAGGAGGGCAGCCCCAGCATTTT. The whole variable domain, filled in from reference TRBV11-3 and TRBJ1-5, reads EAGVVQSPRYKIIEKKQPVAFWCNPISGHNTLYWYLQNLGQGPELLIRYENEEAVDDSQLPKDRFSAERLKGVDSTLKIQPAELGDSAVYLCASSSSGEGGQPQHFGDGTRLSIL.

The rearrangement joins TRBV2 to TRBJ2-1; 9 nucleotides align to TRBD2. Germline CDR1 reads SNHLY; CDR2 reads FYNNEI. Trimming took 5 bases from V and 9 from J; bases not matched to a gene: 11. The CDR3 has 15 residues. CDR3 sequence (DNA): TGTGCCAGCAGTTATATTGGGACTAGCTACGGTGAGCAGTTCTTC. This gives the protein CASSYIGTSYGEQFF.

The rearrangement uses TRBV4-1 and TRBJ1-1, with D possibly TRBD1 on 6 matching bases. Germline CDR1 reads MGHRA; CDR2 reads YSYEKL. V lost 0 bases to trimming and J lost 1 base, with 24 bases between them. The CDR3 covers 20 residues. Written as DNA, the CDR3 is TGCGCCAGCAGCCAAGACCCAGGGGCGAGAACTAGGTTGTCGAACACTGAAGCTTTCTTT. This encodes CASSQDPGARTRLSNTEAFF.